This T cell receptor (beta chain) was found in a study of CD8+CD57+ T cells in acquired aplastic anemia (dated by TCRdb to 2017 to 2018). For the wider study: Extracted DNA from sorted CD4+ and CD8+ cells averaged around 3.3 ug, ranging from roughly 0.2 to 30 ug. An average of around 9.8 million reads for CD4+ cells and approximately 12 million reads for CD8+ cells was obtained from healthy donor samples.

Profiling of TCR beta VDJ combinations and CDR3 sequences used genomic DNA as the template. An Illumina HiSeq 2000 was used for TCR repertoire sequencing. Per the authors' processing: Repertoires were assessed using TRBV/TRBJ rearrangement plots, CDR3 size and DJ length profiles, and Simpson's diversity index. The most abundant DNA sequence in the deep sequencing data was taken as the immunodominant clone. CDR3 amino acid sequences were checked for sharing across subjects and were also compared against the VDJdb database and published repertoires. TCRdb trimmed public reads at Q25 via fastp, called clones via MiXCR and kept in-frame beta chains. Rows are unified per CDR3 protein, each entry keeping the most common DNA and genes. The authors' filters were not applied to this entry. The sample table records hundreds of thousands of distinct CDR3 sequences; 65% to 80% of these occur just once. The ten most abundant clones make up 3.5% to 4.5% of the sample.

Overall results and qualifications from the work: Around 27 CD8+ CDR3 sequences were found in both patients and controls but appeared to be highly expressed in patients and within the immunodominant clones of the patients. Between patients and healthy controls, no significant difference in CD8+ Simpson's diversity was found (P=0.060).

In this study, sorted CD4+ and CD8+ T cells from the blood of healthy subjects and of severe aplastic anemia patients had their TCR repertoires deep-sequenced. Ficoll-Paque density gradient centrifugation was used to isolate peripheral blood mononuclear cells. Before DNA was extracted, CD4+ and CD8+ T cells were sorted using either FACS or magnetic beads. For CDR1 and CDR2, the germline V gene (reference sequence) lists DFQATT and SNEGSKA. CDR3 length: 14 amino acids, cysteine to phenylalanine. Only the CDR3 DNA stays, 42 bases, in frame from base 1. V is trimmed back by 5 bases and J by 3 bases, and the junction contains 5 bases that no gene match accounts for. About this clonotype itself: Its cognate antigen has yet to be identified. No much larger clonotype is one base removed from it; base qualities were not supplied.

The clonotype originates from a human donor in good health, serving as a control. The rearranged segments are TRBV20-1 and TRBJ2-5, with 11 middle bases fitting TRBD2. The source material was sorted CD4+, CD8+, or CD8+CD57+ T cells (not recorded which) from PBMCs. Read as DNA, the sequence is TGCAGTGCTGGGCCACTAGCGGGGGAAGAGACCCAGTACTTC. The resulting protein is CSAGPLAGEETQYF.